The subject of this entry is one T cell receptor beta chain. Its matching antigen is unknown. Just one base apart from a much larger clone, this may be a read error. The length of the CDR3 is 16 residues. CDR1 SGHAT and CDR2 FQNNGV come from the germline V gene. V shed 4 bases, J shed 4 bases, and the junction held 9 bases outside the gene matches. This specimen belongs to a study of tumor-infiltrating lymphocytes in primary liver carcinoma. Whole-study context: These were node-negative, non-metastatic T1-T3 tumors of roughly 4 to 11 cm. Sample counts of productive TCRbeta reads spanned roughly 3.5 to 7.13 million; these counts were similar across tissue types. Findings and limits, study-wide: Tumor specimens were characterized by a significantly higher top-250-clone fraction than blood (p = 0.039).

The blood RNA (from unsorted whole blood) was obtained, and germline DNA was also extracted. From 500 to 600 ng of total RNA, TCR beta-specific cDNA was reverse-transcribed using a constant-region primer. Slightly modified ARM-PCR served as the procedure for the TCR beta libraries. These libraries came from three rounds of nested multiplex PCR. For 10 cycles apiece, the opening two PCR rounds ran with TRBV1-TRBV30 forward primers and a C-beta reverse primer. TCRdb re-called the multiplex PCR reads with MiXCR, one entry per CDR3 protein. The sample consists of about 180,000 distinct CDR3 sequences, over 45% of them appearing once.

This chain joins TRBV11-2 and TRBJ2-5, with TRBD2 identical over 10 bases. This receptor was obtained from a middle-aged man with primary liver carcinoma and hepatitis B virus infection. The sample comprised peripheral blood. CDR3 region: CASSSALAGVGETQYF. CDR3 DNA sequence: TGTGCCAGCAGCTCGGCCCTAGCGGGGGTGGGAGAGACCCAGTACTTC.